These 17 T cell receptor beta chains came from one sample sequenced in a study of graft-versus-host responses after intestinal transplantation. Assay used: immunoSEQ multiplex PCR; TCRdb lists only in-frame clones, some missing. The sample contains over 65,000 clones, approximately 90% of which appear only once. No antigen has been assigned to these receptors. Sequenced here: unstimulated CD8+ T cells sorted from spleen or lymph node cells, sampled before transplant. The receptors shown here come from a human donor who was the organ donor for an intestinal transplant.

J is TRBJ1-5 and V is TRBV19; no clear D. V lost 5 bases, J lost 3 bases, and 17 bases lay in between. The CDR3 is made up of 16 amino acids. Germline CDR1 and CDR2: LNHDA and SQIVND (reference sequence). CDR3: CASSDPRQELNQPQHF. CDR3 bases: TGTGCCAGTAGTGACCCCAGACAAGAACTCAATCAGCCCCAGCATTTT. The full variable domain, rest sourced from reference TRBV19 and TRBJ1-5, is DGGITQSPKYLFRKEGQNVTLSCEQNLNHDAMYWYRQDPGQGLRLIYYSQIVNDFQKGDIAEGYSVSREKKESFPLTVTSAQKNPTAFYLCASSDPRQELNQPQHFGDGTRLSIL.

The sample holds one count of this clone. The chain joins TRBV19 to TRBJ1-2; 10 positions match TRBD1. Germline-derived CDR1 and CDR2 are LNHDA and SQIVND (reference sequence). This CDR3 region has 14 residues. Trimming cost V 7 bases and J 4 bases; bases outside gene matches: 6. CDR3 coding DNA: TGTGCCAGTAATGGACAGGGGGGTGGCTATGGCTACACCTTC. Translating gives CASNGQGGGYGYTF.

This clone has only a few counts. The chain combines TRBV6-5 with TRBJ2-7, with 8 bases aligning to TRBD2. The CDR3 has 15 residues. V shed 0 bases, J shed 11 bases, and the junction held 12 bases outside the gene matches. The germline V gene has CDR1 MNHEY and CDR2 SVGAGI. DNA of the CDR3: TGTGCCAGCAGTTACTCTAGCGGGATCCCGGGGGGAGAGTACTTC. It yields the protein CASSYSSGIPGGEYF.

The chain uses TRBV5-1 and TRBJ2-6; TRBD2 is a possible D gene (6 bases). The V gene lost 2 bases and the J gene lost 2 bases, with 8 bases spanning the gap. The germline V gene has CDR1 SGHRS and CDR2 YFSETQ. The CDR3 length is 15 residues. This CDR3 reads CASSFAGTGANVLTF. In DNA, the CDR3 is TGCGCCAGCAGCTTCGCGGGGACTGGGGCCAACGTCCTGACTTTC.

The J gene is TRBJ2-5, the V gene TRBV5-1; D not resolved. The J call may be mistaken, given a closer DNA end match to TRBJ2-7. The germline V gene encodes CDR1 SGHRS and CDR2 YFSETQ. The CDR3 is 18 residues long. CDR3 loop: CASSLEPHSSSLYYEQYF. The CDR3 region has the DNA TGCGCCAGCAGCTTGGAGCCCCACTCCTCAAGCCTCTATTACGAGCAGTACTTC.

In this sample, this clone turned up once. The chain employs TRBV5-1 and TRBJ1-2; the D is unclear. Germline lookup yields CDR1 SGHRS and CDR2 YFSETQ. V lost 2 bases, J lost 6 bases, and 8 bases lay in between. The CDR3 covers 12 residues. The CDR3 reads CASSLLGNGYTF. Here the CDR3 DNA reads TGCGCCAGCAGCTTATTGGGGAATGGCTACACCTTC.

The V gene is TRBV10-3, the J gene TRBJ1-2; D may be TRBD1 (5 bases). Germline V gives CDR1 ENHRY, CDR2 SYGVKD. V gave up 5 bases and J gave up 4 bases, with 20 bases separating them. The CDR3 runs to 16 residues. The CDR3 reads CAISPAPDSFFYGYTF. Written as DNA, the CDR3 is TGTGCCATCAGTCCAGCCCCCGACAGTTTCTTCTATGGCTACACCTTC.

The chain joins TRBV5-6 to TRBJ1-2, with 7 nucleotides matching TRBD1. V dropped 2 bases and J dropped 7; count of bases not matched to a gene: 2. Germline V gene lookup returns CDR1 SGHDT and CDR2 YYEEEE. There are 12 residues in the CDR3. CDR3 amino acids: CASSFDRAGYTF. The CDR3 nucleotides are TGTGCCAGCAGCTTTGACAGGGCTGGCTACACCTTC.

J is TRBJ1-5 and V is TRBV27; 8 positions agree with TRBD1. The CDR3 extends over 16 amino acids. Germline-derived CDR1 and CDR2 are MNHEY and SMNVEV (reference sequence). The ends lost 5 bases at V and 5 bases at J; junction bases unmatched: 11. For the CDR3, the DNA is TGTGCCAGCAGTCACACACCGACAGGGGACGATCAGCCCCAGCATTTT. Translated: CASSHTPTGDDQPQHF.

The V call is TRBV12-5, the J call TRBJ2-5; D ambiguous. With the DNA end fitting TRBJ2-7 better, the J assignment may be wrong. CDR1 and CDR2 from the germline V gene are LGHNT and FRNRAP. The CDR3 totals 11 residues. The DNA of the CDR3 is TGTGCTAGTGGTCCAGTTTACGAGCAGTACTTC. Amino acid sequence: CASGPVYEQYF.

The CDR3 region is CASSWGGGNTGELFF. CDR3 DNA: TGTGCCAGCAGTTGGGGCGGGGGGAACACCGGGGAGCTGTTTTTT. This chain connects TRBV6-5 to TRBJ2-2, with 7 positions matching TRBD2. The CDR3 is 15 amino acids. Unmatched junction bases numbered 3, after V lost 4 bases and J lost 1 base. Germline V gene data show CDR1 as MNHEY and CDR2 as SVGAGI.

This chain connects TRBV5-1 to TRBJ2-1; possible D gene TRBD2, 6 bases. With 4 bases removed from V and 3 bases from J, the gap between germline ends came to 20 bases. CDR3 size: 17 residues. CDR1 and CDR2 from the germline V gene are SGHRS and YFSETQ. CDR3 DNA sequence: TGCGCCAGCAGCCCAACCAACGTAATGACTAGCTACAATGAGCAGTTCTTC. Protein sequence: CASSPTNVMTSYNEQFF.

The chain uses TRBV30 and TRBJ2-7; no reliable D call. This CDR3 contains 13 residues. V lost 3 bases and J lost 7, with 16 bases in between. CDR1 is GTSNPN, CDR2 SVGIG, per germline (reference sequence). The CDR3 DNA follows: TGTGCCTGGAGCCACTATCCGGCTGATGAGCAGTACTTC. This encodes CAWSHYPADEQYF.

About this clone: Germline is not matched at one junction end, which may reflect a read error. The gene calls are TRBV6-6 and TRBJ1-5; D call uncertain. This CDR3 has 14 amino acids. Germline V gene lookup returns CDR1 MNHNY and CDR2 SVGAGI (reference sequence). CDR3 loop: CASSDSYSNQPQHF. The CDR3 DNA reads as TGTGCCAGCAGTGACTCTTATAGCAATCAGCCCCAGCATTTT.

The rearrangement joins TRBV11-2 to TRBJ2-5, with TRBD2 matching 8 bases. The DNA end is more similar to TRBJ2-7, so the J call may be wrong. The germline V gene encodes CDR1 SGHAT and CDR2 FQNNGV. The CDR3 runs to 13 residues. The CDR3 spells CASSPGTSYEQYF. DNA for the CDR3: TGTGCCAGCAGCCCCGGGACTAGCTACGAGCAGTACTTC.

The chain employs TRBV6-5 and TRBJ2-7, with D uncertain. CDR3 length: 14 residues. Trimming left V 0 bases short and J 3 bases short, with 9 bases between. Germline V lookup: CDR1 MNHEY, CDR2 SVGAGI. CDR3 nucleotides: TGTGCCAGCAGTTACTCGAATCAGTTCTACGAGCAGTACTTC. It is translated as CASSYSNQFYEQYF.

The chain carries TRBV5-6 and TRBJ1-1; perhaps TRBD1 as D (5 bases). Trimming removed 2 bases at V and 0 bases at J, with 11 bases between. Germline loops: CDR1 SGHDT, CDR2 YYEEEE. This CDR3 comprises 15 residues. DNA for the CDR3: TGTGCCAGCAGCTTCCGACAGAACATGAACACTGAAGCTTTCTTT. It specifies CASSFRQNMNTEAFF.